A single sample is the source of the 26 T cell receptor beta chains below, sequenced in a study of human T cells and chemical hapten exposure. Time point reported: healthy volunteer bleed at 6 weeks. The total RNA was obtained from whole blood that was not fractionated. TCRdb re-called the RACE reads through MiXCR, storing one row per CDR3 protein. Of some 78,000 distinct CDR3 sequences listed, under 10% are singletons. The sample comprised whole blood. All receptors come from a male donor in good health. Some clones in this sample may be carry-over from other donors' samples.

The table lists this clonotype with many counts. The chain is built from TRBV2 and TRBJ2-7, with 8 bases identical to TRBD2. Per the germline V gene, CDR1 is SNHLY and CDR2 is FYNNEI. This CDR3 has 17 amino acids. The V and J ends lost 11 bases and 6 bases, in that order; junction bases with no gene match: 24. The CDR3 nucleotides are TGTGCCGGCGCGGGAGTAGCGGGATCCTCTCAAGGCACCGAGCAGTACTTC. This codes for CAGAGVAGSSQGTEQYF.

The chain uses TRBV7-8 and TRBJ2-5; the D is unclear. V dropped 9 bases and J dropped 1 base, with 9 bases sitting between them. The length of the CDR3 is 12 residues. The germline V gene encodes CDR1 SGHVS and CDR2 FQNEAQ. CDR3 coding DNA: TGTGCCAGTTTCGCCTTCCAAGAGACCCAGTACTTC. It is translated as CASFAFQETQYF.

V is TRBV6-2 or TRBV6-3 and J is TRBJ2-1; tentatively, D is TRBD1 (6 bases). V lost 0 bases to trimming and J lost 3 bases, with 12 bases between them. The CDR3 consists of 16 residues. Germline values: CDR1 MNHEY, CDR2 SVGEGT. CDR3 sequence reads: CASSYSARGRYNEQFF. In DNA, the CDR3 is TGTGCCAGCAGTTACTCGGCCAGGGGCCGCTACAATGAGCAGTTCTTC.

V gene TRBV6-5 combines with J gene TRBJ1-1; 7 bases line up with TRBD1. The length of the CDR3 is 15 residues. Germline values: CDR1 MNHEY, CDR2 SVGAGI. The V gene end was trimmed by 5 bases and the J gene end by 1 base; junction bases not matched to a gene: 7. The CDR3 spells CASSRWTGGNTEAFF. Written as DNA, the CDR3 is TGTGCCAGCAGTCGCTGGACAGGAGGGAACACTGAAGCTTTCTTT.

The table lists this clonotype with many counts. The chain employs TRBV29-1 and TRBJ2-5, with 10 positions matching TRBD2. The junction had 15 bases not matched to a gene; V was cut back by 1 base and J by 4 bases. The germline gives CDR1 SQVTM, CDR2 ANQGSEA. This CDR3 is 18 amino acids long. CDR3 protein: CSVEALAGTSRRRETQYF. CDR3 sequence (DNA): TGCAGCGTTGAAGCACTAGCGGGAACCTCTAGGCGGAGAGAGACCCAGTACTTC. Full variable domain (outside the CDR3, taken from reference TRBV29-1 and TRBJ2-5): SAVISQKPSRDICQRGTSLTIQCQVDSQVTMMFWYRQQPGQSLTLIATANQGSEATYESGFVIDKFPISRPNLTFSTLTVSNMSPEDSSIYLCSVEALAGTSRRRETQYFGPGTRLLVL.

This clonotype was counted ten times or more. V is TRBV9 and J is TRBJ2-1, with D possibly TRBD2 on 5 matching bases. This CDR3 spans 14 amino acids. CDR1 is SGDLS and CDR2 is YYNGEE in the germline V gene. The V and J ends lost 7 bases and 2 bases respectively, with 13 bases between them. The CDR3 loop is CASGGLVTYNEQFF. The DNA for the CDR3 is TGTGCCAGCGGAGGACTGGTAACCTACAATGAGCAGTTCTTC.

V is TRBV20-1 and J is TRBJ2-5; no clear D gene. The CDR3 loop spans 14 amino acids. Germline values: CDR1 DFQATT, CDR2 SNEGSKA (reference sequence). Trimming removed 5 bases at V and 0 bases at J, with 13 bases between. CDR3 loop: CSAQNGVNQETQYF. Written as DNA, the CDR3 is TGCAGTGCTCAGAATGGTGTAAACCAAGAGACCCAGTACTTC.

This clonotype was detected a few times. The CDR3 loop reads CASSLDRHYAGELFF. As DNA, the CDR3 is TGTGCCAGCAGCTTGGACAGACATTACGCCGGGGAGCTGTTTTTT. V gene TRBV7-2 combines with J gene TRBJ2-2; weak D call: TRBD1 (6 bases). The CDR3 runs to 15 residues. Germline V lookup: CDR1 SGHTA, CDR2 FQGNSA. Between the trimmed V and J ends, which lost 3 bases and 6 bases, there was a span of 14 bases.

This clonotype was found a few times. The gene calls are TRBV10-1 and TRBJ1-1; D uncertain. The CDR3 runs 16 residues. Per the germline V gene, CDR1 is WNHNN and CDR2 is SYGVQD (reference sequence). Trimming took 6 bases from V and 1 from J, leaving 18 bases between them. This chain's CDR3 is CASSPRLDTRNTEAFF. As DNA, the CDR3 is TGCGCCAGCAGCCCCCGGTTAGACACCAGGAACACTGAAGCTTTCTTT.

Only a few counts were recorded for this clonotype. The rearrangement links TRBV13 to TRBJ2-3; the D gene could be TRBD1 or TRBD2 (5 bases each). Trimming cost V 5 bases and J 2 bases, with 14 bases left between them. The germline CDR1 and CDR2 sequences are PRHDT and FYEKMQ (reference sequence). This CDR3 spans 15 amino acids. The CDR3 bases are TGTGCCAGCAGCCCAACGGGGACGGCCACAGATACGCAGTATTTT. Translated, it gives CASSPTGTATDTQYF.

In its sample, this clonotype was seen a few times. The J gene is TRBJ2-7, the V gene TRBV29-1, with 9 bases that match TRBD2. The CDR3 runs to 13 residues. Germline V CDR1 and CDR2: SQVTM, ANQGSEA. The ends lost 3 bases at V and 6 bases at J; junction bases unmatched: 6. DNA of the CDR3: TGCAGCGTTGAGGCGGGAGGGCCGACCGAGCAGTACTTC. Residues: CSVEAGGPTEQYF.

The table lists this clonotype with many counts. The chain employs TRBV15 and TRBJ2-3; D possibly corresponds to TRBD1 (6 bases). V was shortened by 7 bases and J by 0 bases, with 11 bases between the two germline ends. Germline V lookup: CDR1 LNHNV, CDR2 YYDKDF (reference sequence). The CDR3 length is 14 residues. CDR3 bases: TGTGCCACCATGGACAGCTTTAGCACAGATACGCAGTATTTT. It yields the protein CATMDSFSTDTQYF.

This clonotype has only a few counts. This rearrangement joins TRBV2 to TRBJ2-3; D is perhaps TRBD1 (6 bases). CDR3 length: 14 residues. In germline, CDR1 is SNHLY, CDR2 FYNNEI. Trimming stripped 11 bases from V and 1 base from J, with 16 bases between. CDR3: CAGSTGTRTDTQYF. Here the CDR3 DNA reads TGTGCCGGATCCACGGGGACACGCACAGATACGCAGTATTTT.

This clonotype appeared a few times. J is TRBJ1-5 and V is TRBV12-3 or TRBV12-4; D is undetermined. V lost 3 bases and J lost 3, with 9 bases in between. The CDR3 is 14 residues long. CDR3 DNA: TGTGCCAGCAGTTTCGATCGGGCCAATCAGCCCCAGCATTTT. Translating gives CASSFDRANQPQHF.

This clonotype has a count of ten or more. J is TRBJ2-6 and V is TRBV5-1; D not certain. V dropped 2 bases and J dropped 15 bases, with 12 bases sitting between them. Germline assignment: CDR1 SGHRS and CDR2 YFSETQ. CDR3 length equals 12 residues. CDR3 sequence: CASSLPTVHLTF. In DNA, the CDR3 is TGCGCCAGCAGCTTACCAACGGTCCACCTGACTTTC. The entire variable domain, with the rest obtained from reference TRBV5-1 and TRBJ2-6, is as follows: KAGVTQTPRYLIKTRGQQVTLSCSPISGHRSVSWYQQTPGQGLQFLFEYFSETQRNKGNFPGRFSGRQFSNSRSEMNVSTLELGDSALYLCASSLPTVHLTFGAGSRLTVL.

The chain has TRBV7-9 and TRBJ1-2; 7 bases map to TRBD1. CDR3 length equals 18 residues. Germline V lookup: CDR1 SEHNR, CDR2 FQNEAQ (reference sequence). J lost 4 bases, V lost 2 bases, and 16 bases had no gene match. CDR3 bases: TGTGCCAGCAGCTTAACCTCTACAGGGGCCGGTACTTTCTATGGCTACACCTTC. It is translated as CASSLTSTGAGTFYGYTF.

This clonotype showed up just a few times. The genes are TRBV5-1 and TRBJ1-4; no clear D. This CDR3 is built from 16 residues. CDR1 is SGHRS and CDR2 is YFSETQ in the germline V gene. Trimming pared 4 bases from V and 0 bases from J, leaving 13 bases between. CDR3 coding DNA: TGCGCCAGCAGCCGCTCGAGTGGGCCAACTAATGAAAAACTGTTTTTT. Its protein product is CASSRSSGPTNEKLFF.

The chain combines TRBV3-1 with TRBJ2-1; the match to TRBD2 covers 13 bases. The CDR3 loop spans 18 amino acids. CDR1 LGHDT and CDR2 YNNKEL come from the germline V gene (reference sequence). Trimming at V came to 0 bases and at J to 1 base, leaving 3 bases not matched to a gene. This CDR3 reads CASSQELAGGASYNEQFF. The CDR3 bases are TGTGCCAGCAGCCAAGAACTAGCGGGAGGGGCTTCCTACAATGAGCAGTTCTTC.

The chain carries TRBV29-1 and TRBJ2-3; D not resolved. From germline, CDR1 is SQVTM and CDR2 ANQGSEA. Trimming shortened V by 1 base and J by 1 base, and 6 bases separated the two germline ends. The CDR3 totals 13 residues. As DNA, the CDR3 is TGCAGCGTTGAAGGGGCAGGCACAGATACGCAGTATTTT. Translating gives CSVEGAGTDTQYF.

This clonotype was picked up many times. This chain joins TRBV6-5 and TRBJ1-2; D is unresolved. The V gene's germline CDR1 is MNHEY and CDR2 SVGAGI. The CDR3 spans 12 residues. V was shortened by 0 bases and J by 8 bases, with 7 bases between the two germline ends. Here the CDR3 reads CASSYSGYGYTF. CDR3 nucleotides: TGTGCCAGCAGTTACTCCGGGTACGGCTACACCTTC.

The chain uses TRBV10-2 and TRBJ2-1; D unresolved. Germline CDR1 is WSHSY and CDR2 is SAAADI. The CDR3 has 11 residues. Trimming took off 2 bases at V and 10 bases at J, with 6 bases between the two ends. CDR3: CASSESWEQFF. CDR3 bases: TGCGCCAGCAGTGAGAGTTGGGAGCAGTTCTTC.

In this sample, this clonotype turned up many times. The CDR3 DNA sequence: TGTGCCAGCAGCCCTCCTGGGAATGAAGCTTTCTTT. Protein: CASSPPGNEAFF. The chain carries TRBV7-9 and TRBJ1-1, with D unresolved. Per the germline V gene, CDR1 is SEHNR and CDR2 is FQNEAQ (reference sequence). This CDR3 spans 12 amino acids. With 5 bases removed from V and 7 bases from J, the gap between germline ends came to 11 bases.

This clonotype has ten or more counts. The genes are TRBV20-1 and TRBJ2-1, with 12 positions matching TRBD2. CDR3 size: 14 residues. Germline lookup yields CDR1 DFQATT and CDR2 SNEGSKA (reference sequence). With 5 bases clipped from V and 8 bases from J, the junction kept 7 bases outside the gene matches. The CDR3 nucleotides read TGCAGTGCTGCTAGGACTAGCGGGAACGATGAGCAGTTCTTC. This translates into CSAARTSGNDEQFF.

The gene calls are TRBV5-1 and TRBJ2-2; possibly TRBD1 for D (6 bases). The length of the CDR3 is 16 residues. Per the germline V gene, CDR1 is SGHRS and CDR2 is YFSETQ. V was trimmed by 4 bases and J by 0 bases, leaving 13 bases between them. For the CDR3, the DNA is TGCGCCAGCAGCCGAGGACAGTTAGCGAACACCGGGGAGCTGTTTTTT. This encodes CASSRGQLANTGELFF.

In this sample, this clonotype turned up a few times. J is TRBJ1-2 and V is TRBV4-2; D is unresolved. The germline CDR1 and CDR2 sequences are LGHNA and YNFKEQ. The CDR3 is made up of 15 amino acids. V was cut by 4 bases and J by 8 bases, with 20 bases left in between. CDR3 DNA: TGTGCCAGCAGCCCTGATAATTCCGGTTCCTACGGCTACACCTTC. Encoded protein: CASSPDNSGSYGYTF.

J is TRBJ2-5 and V is TRBV19; 8 nucleotides align to TRBD1. Germline loops: CDR1 LNHDA, CDR2 SQIVND (reference sequence). The length of the CDR3 is 14 residues. Trimming removed 6 bases from V and 5 bases from J; junction bases left unmatched: 8. In DNA form, the CDR3 reads TGTGCCAGTAGAGGACAGGGTCAACAGGAGACCCAGTACTTC. It translates to CASRGQGQQETQYF.